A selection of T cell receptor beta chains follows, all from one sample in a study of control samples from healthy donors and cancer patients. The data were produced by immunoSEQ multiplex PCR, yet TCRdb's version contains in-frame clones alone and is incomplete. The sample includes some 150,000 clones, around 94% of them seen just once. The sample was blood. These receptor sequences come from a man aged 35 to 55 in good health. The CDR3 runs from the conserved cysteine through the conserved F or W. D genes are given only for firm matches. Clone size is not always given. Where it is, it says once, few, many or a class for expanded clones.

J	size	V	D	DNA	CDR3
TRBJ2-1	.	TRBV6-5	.	TGTGCCAGCATGGGGATCTTAGATTACAATGAGCAGTTCTTC	CASMGILDYNEQFF
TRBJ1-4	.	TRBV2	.	TGTGCCAGCAGTGAACCCTGGGGGAATCGTGAAGAAAAACTGTTTTTT	CASSEPWGNREEKLFF
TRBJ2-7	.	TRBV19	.	TGTGCCAGTAGTATAACTAGCAAGTACGAGCAGTACTTC	CASSITSKYEQYF
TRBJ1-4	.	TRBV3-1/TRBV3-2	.	TGTGCCAGCAGCCAAGGGTTTGAAAAACTGTTTTTT	CASSQGFEKLFF
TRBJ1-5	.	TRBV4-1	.	TGCGCCAGCAGCCAAGCGGGAAGTAGCAATCAGCCCCAGCATTTT	CASSQAGSSNQPQHF
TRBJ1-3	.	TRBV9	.	TGTGCCAGCCAATTATCCTCTGGAAACACCATATATTTT	CASQLSSGNTIYF
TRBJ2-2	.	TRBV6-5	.	TGTGCCAGCAGTCGAGATCCGCTCACCGGGGAGCTGTTTTTT	CASSRDPLTGELFF
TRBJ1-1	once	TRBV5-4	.	TGTGCCAGCAGTTCCTTTTTGTCCCTCACGAACACTGAAGCTTTCTTT	CASSSFLSLTNTEAFF
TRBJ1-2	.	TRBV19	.	.	CASTSGQGRSGYTF
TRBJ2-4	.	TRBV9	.	TGTGCCAGCAGCGTACAGGTTTGGGACATTCAGTACTTC	CASSVQVWDIQYF
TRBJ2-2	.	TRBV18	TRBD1	TGTGCCAGCTCACCGGACAGGGCAAACACCGGGGAGCTGTTTTTT	CASSPDRANTGELFF
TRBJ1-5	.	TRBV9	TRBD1	TGTGCCAGCAGCCCCCGGACAGGGGAGGACCAGCCCCAGCATTTT	CASSPRTGEDQPQHF
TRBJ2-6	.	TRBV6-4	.	TGTGCCAGCAGTCAGGGGTCTGGGGCCAACGTCCTGACTTTC	CASSQGSGANVLTF
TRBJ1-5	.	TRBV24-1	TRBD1	TGTGCCACCAGTGATCCACGGACAGGGGGCCCCCAGCATTTT	CATSDPRTGGPQHF
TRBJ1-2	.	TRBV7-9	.	TGTGCCAGCAGCTTAGTTCCAGGGACCTATGGCTACACCTTC	CASSLVPGTYGYTF
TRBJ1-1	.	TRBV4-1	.	TGCGCCAGCAGCCAAGAGACGGGCGTAGCAGCTTTCTTT	CASSQETGVAAFF
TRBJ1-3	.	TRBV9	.	TGTGCCAGCAGCGTAGAGCCCCAGCCGGCCTCTGGAAACACCATATATTTT	CASSVEPQPASGNTIYF
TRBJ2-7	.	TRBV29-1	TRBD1	TGCAGCGTCCGTTCTGTCCCCGGGACAGGACTCTACGAGCAGTACTTC	CSVRSVPGTGLYEQYF
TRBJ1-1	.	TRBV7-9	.	TGTGCCAGCAGCTCCCAGGCGAACACTGAAGCTTTCTTT	CASSSQANTEAFF
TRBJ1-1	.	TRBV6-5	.	TGTGCCAGCAGTCCACAGCGGAACACTGAAGCTTTCTTT	CASSPQRNTEAFF
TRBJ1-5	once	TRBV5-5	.	TGTGCCAGCAGCCCAGACAGGTATCAGCCCCAGCATTTT	CASSPDRYQPQHF
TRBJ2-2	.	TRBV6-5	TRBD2	TGTGCCAGCCTAAGACTAGCGGGGCAGGACGGGGAGCTGTTTTTT	CASLRLAGQDGELFF
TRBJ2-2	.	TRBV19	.	TGTGCCAGTAGTATGTCAGGGGTCGCCGGGGAGCTGTTTTTT	CASSMSGVAGELFF
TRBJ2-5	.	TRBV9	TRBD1	TGTGCCAGCAGCCGTGGGACAGGGGAGACCCAGTACTTC	CASSRGTGETQYF
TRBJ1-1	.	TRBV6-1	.	TGTGCCAGCAGTGAGAAAGCAAACACTGAAGCTTTCTTT	CASSEKANTEAFF
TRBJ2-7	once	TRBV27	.	TGTGCCAGCAGTTTAGACGAGCAGTACTTC	CASSLDEQYF
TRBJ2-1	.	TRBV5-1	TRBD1	TGCGCCAGCAGCTCAGGACAGGGGTCCTACAATGAGCAGTTCTTC	CASSSGQGSYNEQFF
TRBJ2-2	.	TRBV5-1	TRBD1	TGCGCCAGCAGCTCCCACAGGGGCGCGAACACCGGGGAGCTGTTTTTT	CASSSHRGANTGELFF
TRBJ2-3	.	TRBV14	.	TGTGCCAGCAGCCAGCTTCAGGGGCCGCCCCGCACAGATACGCAGTATTTT	CASSQLQGPPRTDTQYF
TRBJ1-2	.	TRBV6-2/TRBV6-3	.	TGTGCCAGCAGCGCTAGGGACTGGATTTATGGCTACACCTTC	CASSARDWIYGYTF